This T cell receptor beta chain emerged from a study of identical twins. This clonotype was recorded only once. Its antigen is undetermined. The germline gives CDR1 KGHDR, CDR2 SFDVKD. The CDR3 loop spans 15 amino acids. The V gene lost 2 bases and the J gene lost 6 bases, with 13 bases spanning the gap. General study points: Donors were not followed over many years; analysis was cross-sectional.

Carrying unique molecular identifiers, the cDNA also gained a universal primer site through template switching. TCRdb analysed the 5' RACE reads with MiXCR anew, one entry per CDR3 protein. The sample records over 600,000 distinct CDR3 sequences, less than 25% being singletons. These data also formed part of another study, on T cells expressing NK-cell markers. From that paper: Beta-chain profiling covered CD3+CD56+NKG2C+, CD3+CD56+NKG2C- and CD3+CD56-NKG2C+ sorted subsets. Roughly 6 donors showed dominant NKG2C+ clonotypes comprising roughly 1.0-7.5% of their CD8+ T cells.

This receptor was identified in a woman aged 18-29 years in good health. The chain combines TRBV24-1 with TRBJ1-5; D gene unclear. The sequenced sample was PBMCs. CDR3 in DNA: TGTGCCACCAGTGATTCCGGGTCGGTGGGTCAGCCCCAGCATTTT. It encodes CATSDSGSVGQPQHF.